One sample yielded the 13 T cell receptor beta chains listed below, sequenced in a study of blood T cell repertoires in COVID-19. TCRdb's copy holds only in-frame clones and misses some; the assay was immunoSEQ multiplex PCR. The data show about 260,000 clones, approximately 86% seen once. Input material: peripheral blood. The receptors were gathered from a middle-aged man who had recovered from COVID-19.

This chain links TRBV7-9 with TRBJ1-1; D possibly corresponds to TRBD1 (6 bases). Per germline, CDR1 SEHNR and CDR2 FQNEAQ (reference sequence). V shed 5 bases and J shed 4 bases, with 14 bases lying between them. The CDR3 is made up of 14 amino acids. The CDR3 is CASSPQGKVTEAFF. CDR3 nucleotide sequence: TGTGCCAGCAGCCCGCAGGGGAAGGTCACTGAAGCTTTCTTT.

The chain couples TRBV4-3 to TRBJ2-7, with unresolved D. Germline values: CDR1 LGHNA, CDR2 YSLEER. With 1 base removed from V and 1 base from J, the gap between germline ends came to 8 bases. The CDR3 covers 14 residues. The CDR3 here is CASSQAVTSYEQYF. CDR3 sequence (DNA): TGCGCCAGCAGCCAAGCAGTTACGTCCTACGAGCAGTACTTC.

The chain links TRBV5-1 to TRBJ2-5; 10 bases map to TRBD2. Per the germline V gene, CDR1 is SGHRS and CDR2 is YFSETQ. V dropped 1 base and J dropped 5; count of bases not matched to a gene: 8. CDR3 length: 16 residues. The CDR3 region is CASSLTERGGLETQYF. The CDR3 nucleotides read TGCGCCAGCAGCTTGACCGAGCGGGGGGGCCTCGAGACCCAGTACTTC. Supplemented by reference TRBV5-1 and TRBJ2-5, the full variable domain reads KAGVTQTPRYLIKTRGQQVTLSCSPISGHRSVSWYQQTPGQGLQFLFEYFSETQRNKGNFPGRFSGRQFSNSRSEMNVSTLELGDSALYLCASSLTERGGLETQYFGPGTRLLVL.

V and J are TRBV4-3 and TRBJ2-7; 7 bases are a match to TRBD2. CDR3 length: 21 residues. V shed 1 base, J shed 0 bases, and the junction held 21 bases outside the gene matches. The germline gives CDR1 LGHNA, CDR2 YSLEER. DNA of the CDR3: TGCGCCAGCAGCCAAGTCTTACGGGGCGGGATGTCTAGCGGACCCTCCTACGAGCAGTACTTC. Amino acids: CASSQVLRGGMSSGPSYEQYF.

This chain links TRBV18 with TRBJ1-6, with 10 bases identical to TRBD1. The V segment lost 4 bases and the J segment 10 bases; nucleotides outside the gene matches: 4. CDR3 length: 14 residues. The V gene's germline CDR1 is KGHSH and CDR2 LQKENI. The CDR3 spells CASSRGTGESPLHF. The CDR3 DNA is TGTGCCAGCTCACGCGGGACAGGGGAATCACCCCTCCACTTT.

V usage is TRBV10-1 and J usage is TRBJ2-1; 13 bases align to TRBD2. The V and J ends lost 3 bases and 6 bases, in that order; junction bases with no gene match: 14. The CDR3 is 19 residues long. Germline CDR1 is WNHNN and CDR2 is SYGVQD (reference sequence). This chain's CDR3 is CASSDTSGRARRSFNEQFF. The CDR3 DNA follows: TGCGCCAGCAGTGATACTAGCGGGAGGGCCAGGCGGAGCTTCAATGAGCAGTTCTTC.

The chain joins TRBV20-1 to TRBJ1-5, with D hard to call. The germline gives CDR1 DFQATT, CDR2 SNEGSKA (reference sequence). This CDR3 is built from 15 residues. V was pared by 3 bases and J by 1 base, with 13 bases between. CDR3 amino acids: CSASAGRGSNQPQHF. The CDR3 DNA reads as TGCAGTGCTAGTGCAGGACGAGGGAGCAATCAGCCCCAGCATTTT.

The chain couples TRBV13 to TRBJ2-7, with D hard to call. The CDR3 has 14 residues. Germline loops: CDR1 PRHDT, CDR2 FYEKMQ (reference sequence). V was clipped by 0 bases and J by 0 bases, with 6 bases between them. The CDR3 nucleotides are TGTGCCAGCAGCTTAGGTCTTTACTCCTACGAGCAGTACTTC. It yields the protein CASSLGLYSYEQYF.

This chain connects TRBV6-6 to TRBJ1-5; D is perhaps TRBD1 (5 bases). CDR3 size: 15 residues. Germline V gives CDR1 MNHNY, CDR2 SVGAGI (reference sequence). V lost 6 bases and J lost 2, with 14 bases in between. CDR3 nucleotides: TGTGCCAGCAGGCCCTCGGCGGGGGGCAATCAGCCCCAGCATTTT. Translating gives CASRPSAGGNQPQHF.

This clone was counted a few times. This chain uses TRBV7-9 with TRBJ2-7, with 7 bases matching TRBD2. The germline CDR1 and CDR2 sequences are SEHNR and FQNEAQ (reference sequence). After removal of 5 bases from V and 0 bases from J, the junction contained 16 bases not matched to a gene. This CDR3 contains 18 residues. The CDR3 spells CASSPREAVGWSSYEQYF. DNA of the CDR3: TGTGCCAGCAGCCCACGGGAGGCGGTAGGATGGAGCTCCTACGAGCAGTACTTC.

This clone was counted once. This rearrangement joins TRBV7-8 to TRBJ2-2; D perhaps matches TRBD1 (7 bases). V was cut by 6 bases and J by 2 bases, with 13 bases left in between. CDR3 size: 15 residues. Germline-derived CDR1 and CDR2 are SGHVS and FQNEAQ. The CDR3, as DNA: TGTGCCAGCAGGCGCGGGACAGTAAACACCGGGGAGCTGTTTTTT. It codes for CASRRGTVNTGELFF.

V usage is TRBV5-1 and J usage is TRBJ2-2, with D maybe TRBD2 (5 bases). The germline V gene has CDR1 SGHRS and CDR2 YFSETQ. This CDR3 spans 17 amino acids. Deletions cut 4 bases from V and 5 bases from J, with 21 bases between. The CDR3 spells CASSRVRAFAGTGELFF. The CDR3 nucleotides are TGCGCCAGCAGCCGCGTTCGTGCCTTTGCGGGTACCGGGGAGCTGTTTTTT.

This rearrangement joins TRBV27 to TRBJ2-7; D remains unclear. V was shortened by 1 base and J by 9 bases, with 19 bases between the two germline ends. The CDR3 runs to 15 residues. Germline CDR1 reads MNHEY; CDR2 reads SMNVEV (reference sequence). CDR3 in amino acids: CASSLYQRGPGRQYF. The CDR3 coding sequence is TGTGCCAGCAGTTTATACCAGCGTGGTCCCGGCCGGCAGTACTTC.